The 18 T cell receptor beta chains reported below all come from one sample, sequenced in a study of OX40 agonist ivuxolimab in advanced cancers. The library was produced with the immunoSEQ multiplex PCR assay. TCRdb obtained this table from immuneACCESS and retained in-frame rearrangements with V and J assigned. These tables miss some clones; where compared with another copy, unresolved V genes account for less than half of the shortfall, and the remainder is unexplained. This sample gives about 83,000 clones in total; about 90% of them show up just once. 6.5% to 9.5% of the sample goes to the ten largest clones. The sample in question was CD4+ or CD8+ T cells sorted from blood, obtained in a trial of the OX40 agonist ivuxolimab. Every receptor here comes from an adult with an advanced solid tumor such as melanoma, head and neck, liver or kidney cancer.

The chain uses TRBV9 and TRBJ2-3; 8 bases are shared with TRBD1. Germline lookup yields CDR1 SGDLS and CDR2 YYNGEE. Trimming took 3 bases from V and 4 from J; bases not matched to a gene: 7. This CDR3 comprises 15 residues. The CDR3 DNA is TGTGCCAGCAGCGGGACAGGGCTCAGCGCAGATACGCAGTATTTT. Protein sequence: CASSGTGLSADTQYF.

The V gene is TRBV10-3, the J gene TRBJ2-1; D may be TRBD2 (5 bases). This CDR3 region has 13 residues. Trimming stripped 6 bases from V and 4 bases from J, with 10 bases between. CDR1 and CDR2 (germline): ENHRY, SYGVKD. CDR3 nucleotides: TGTGCCATCAGCCTGGACTCGTACAATGAGCAGTTCTTC. This codes for CAISLDSYNEQFF.

DNA of the CDR3: TGTGCCAGCAGTCCGCAGGGGGCGTACGAGCAGTACTTC. Protein product: CASSPQGAYEQYF. The V gene is TRBV25-1, the J gene TRBJ2-7; TRBD1 agrees at 8 bases. The V gene end was trimmed by 5 bases and the J gene end by 4 bases; junction bases not matched to a gene: 4. In germline, CDR1 is MGHDK, CDR2 SYGVNS. This CDR3 comprises 13 residues.

Here the CDR3 reads CASSFAYEQYF. DNA of the CDR3: TGTGCCAGCAGCTTTGCCTACGAGCAGTACTTC. The rearrangement uses TRBV7-9 and TRBJ2-7; the D is unclear. Between the trimmed V and J ends, which lost 3 bases and 2 bases, there was a span of 2 bases. The CDR3 has 11 amino acids. Germline values: CDR1 SEHNR, CDR2 FQNEAQ (reference sequence).

The chain uses TRBV2 and TRBJ1-1, with TRBD1 matching over 8 bases. The junction had 8 bases not matched to a gene; V was cut back by 7 bases and J by 4 bases. CDR3 length: 14 residues. Germline V CDR1 and CDR2: SNHLY, FYNNEI. CDR3 residues: CASTRPDRGTEAFF. CDR3 DNA: TGTGCCAGCACCAGACCTGACAGGGGCACTGAAGCTTTCTTT. The full variable domain, in which reference TRBV2 and TRBJ1-1 provide the parts outside the CDR3, is EPEVTQTPSHQVTQMGQEVILRCVPISNHLYFYWYRQILGQKVEFLVSFYNNEISEKSEIFDDQFSVERPDGSNFTLKIRSTKLEDSAMYFCASTRPDRGTEAFFGQGTRLTVV.

The genes are TRBV29-1 and TRBJ1-6; D may be TRBD1 (5 bases). V lost 5 bases to trimming and J lost 4 bases, with 12 bases between them. The CDR3 extends over 14 amino acids. Germline assignment: CDR1 SQVTM and CDR2 ANQGSEA. The CDR3, as DNA: TGCAGCGTTAAGACGGGGCCTTATAATTCACCCCTCCACTTT. Its protein is CSVKTGPYNSPLHF.

The chain carries TRBV12-5 and TRBJ1-1, with D possibly matching TRBD1 (5 bases). V lost 4 bases and J lost 0, with 9 bases in between. CDR3 length: 14 residues. The germline V gene encodes CDR1 LGHNT and CDR2 FRNRAP. The CDR3 is CASGWGTVNTEAFF. Here the CDR3 DNA reads TGTGCTAGTGGTTGGGGGACGGTGAACACTGAAGCTTTCTTT.

This chain connects TRBV13 to TRBJ1-2; perhaps TRBD1 as D (5 bases). The V end lost 0 bases, the J end lost 2 bases, and 13 bases lay between the germline ends. The CDR3 is 16 amino acids. CDR1 and CDR2 (germline): PRHDT, FYEKMQ (reference sequence). The DNA for the CDR3 is TGTGCCAGCAGCTTAGGCAGGGAGGGAGGCAACTATGGCTACACCTTC. Translation gives CASSLGREGGNYGYTF.

This clone was found once. This rearrangement joins TRBV19 to TRBJ2-7, with D unclear. V lost 0 bases, J lost 0 bases, and 6 bases lay in between. CDR1 is LNHDA, CDR2 SQIVND, per germline (reference sequence). CDR3 length equals 14 residues. CDR3 DNA sequence: TGTGCCAGTAGTATAGACCTGAGCTCCTACGAGCAGTACTTC. This sequence encodes CASSIDLSSYEQYF. Supplemented by reference TRBV19 and TRBJ2-7, the full variable domain reads DGGITQSPKYLFRKEGQNVTLSCEQNLNHDAMYWYRQDPGQGLRLIYYSQIVNDFQKGDIAEGYSVSREKKESFPLTVTSAQKNPTAFYLCASSIDLSSYEQYFGPGTRLTVT.

The gene calls are TRBV21-1 and TRBJ2-3. TRBV21-1 is classified as a pseudogene. The CDR3 extends over 14 amino acids. CDR3 residues: CASSERTERDTQYF. CDR3 DNA: TGTGCCAGCAGCGAACGGACGGAGAGAGATACGCAGTATTTT.

With respect to this clone: Different DNA sequences within this sample yield the same CDR3. V and J are TRBV7-6 and TRBJ1-5; TRBD1 might be the D (6 bases). Germline loops: CDR1 SGHVS, CDR2 FNYEAQ. With 6 bases removed from V and 5 bases from J, the gap between germline ends came to 17 bases. The CDR3 length is 15 residues. In nucleotides, the CDR3 is TGTGCCAGCAGTCCCGGGACCGGGGGCGATCAGCCCCAGCATTTT. Its protein is CASSPGTGGDQPQHF. The full variable domain, with the rest looked up from reference TRBV7-6 and TRBJ1-5, is GAGVSQSPRYKVTKRGQDVALRCDPISGHVSLYWYRQALGQGPEFLTYFNYEAQQDKSGLPNDRFSAERPEGSISTLTIQRTEQRDSAMYRCASSPGTGGDQPQHFGDGTRLSIL.

The gene calls are TRBV7-8 and TRBJ2-3, with 12 bases aligning to TRBD2. Losses at the gene ends were 5 bases for V and 4 bases for J; bases not matched to a gene: 13. The CDR3 covers 18 residues. Per germline, CDR1 SGHVS and CDR2 FQNEAQ. CDR3 amino acids: CASSPTLAGGPPADTQYF. Here the CDR3 DNA reads TGTGCCAGCAGCCCAACTCTAGCGGGGGGGCCGCCTGCAGATACGCAGTATTTT.

V usage is TRBV19 and J usage is TRBJ1-6; maybe TRBD1 (5 bases). V lost 7 bases and J lost 10, with 14 bases in between. The CDR3 consists of 13 residues. The germline V gene encodes CDR1 LNHDA and CDR2 SQIVND (reference sequence). Written as DNA, the CDR3 is TGTGCCAGTATGGGGGGAATTCGGTCACCCCTCCACTTT. It codes for CASMGGIRSPLHF.

This chain links TRBV6-1 with TRBJ2-7, with D possibly being TRBD1 (5 bases). The CDR3 spans 13 residues. CDR1 is MNHNS and CDR2 is SASEGT in the germline V gene. V gave up 6 bases and J gave up 1 base, with 10 bases separating them. In DNA form, the CDR3 reads TGTGCCAGCAGCCCTACAGGATCCTACGAGCAGTACTTC. As protein: CASSPTGSYEQYF.

V is TRBV29-1 and J is TRBJ2-7, with D perhaps matching TRBD2 (6 bases). Germline loops: CDR1 SQVTM, CDR2 ANQGSEA. V lost 0 bases and J 4 bases, leaving 13 bases between the germline ends. There are 14 residues in the CDR3. CDR3 coding DNA: TGCAGCGTTGAAGAAGGGCGGGGAGAGTACGAGCAGTACTTC. Translated, it gives CSVEEGRGEYEQYF.

This clone came up once. V usage is TRBV9 and J usage is TRBJ1-4; tentative D call: TRBD1 (5 bases). This CDR3 has 16 residues. Germline-derived CDR1 and CDR2 are SGDLS and YYNGEE. V was shortened by 0 bases and J by 3 bases, with 12 bases between the two germline ends. The CDR3 DNA follows: TGTGCCAGCAGCGTAGGCAGGGCCATCTCTAATGAAAAACTGTTTTTT. This codes for CASSVGRAISNEKLFF. The full variable domain, with the rest looked up from reference TRBV9 and TRBJ1-4, is DSGVTQTPKHLITATGQRVTLRCSPRSGDLSVYWYQQSLDQGLQFLIQYYNGEERAKGNILERFSAQQFPDLHSELNLSSLELGDSALYFCASSVGRAISNEKLFFGSGTQLSVL.

This chain links TRBV9 with TRBJ2-4; possible D gene TRBD2, 6 bases. Trimming cost V 0 bases and J 0 bases, with 7 bases left between them. Germline-derived CDR1 and CDR2 are SGDLS and YYNGEE. This CDR3 comprises 15 residues. In DNA form, the CDR3 reads TGTGCCAGCAGCGTAGGGGGACTAGCCAAAAACATTCAGTACTTC. This encodes CASSVGGLAKNIQYF.

The chain combines TRBV6-4 with TRBJ1-1; D perhaps matches TRBD1 (5 bases). The CDR3 extends over 15 amino acids. V was cut by 2 bases and J by 9 bases, with 19 bases left in between. Germline V gene sequence: CDR1 MRHNA, CDR2 SNTAGT. DNA for the CDR3: TGTGCCAGCAGTGACACCCCTTCGGCAGGGAGCCAAGCTTTCTTT. This encodes CASSDTPSAGSQAFF.